The TCR beta chain described here comes from a study of cytomegalovirus exposure and HLA in healthy donors. PCR used 60 Vbeta primers and 13 Jbeta primers. Here immunoSEQ multiplex PCR was the method, and the copy in TCRdb shows in-frame clones only, minus some. Of about 130,000 clones in the sample, approximately 83% were seen once. Trimming cost V 6 bases and J 8 bases; bases outside gene matches: 9. The CDR3 is 15 residues long. CDR1 MDHEN and CDR2 SYDVKM come from the germline V gene. The chain uses TRBV28 and TRBJ2-1, with 11 bases aligning to TRBD1. The sequenced sample was PBMCs. This sequence originates from a girl aged 2-10 years in good health and CMV-seronegative. The CDR3 here is CASRPPGTGGYEQFF. DNA of the CDR3: TGTGCCAGCAGACCGCCCGGGACAGGGGGTTATGAGCAGTTCTTC.